The next 15 T cell receptor beta chains were all read from a single sample in a study of cytomegalovirus exposure and HLA in healthy donors. Generated by immunoSEQ multiplex PCR, the TCRdb table keeps only in-frame clones and is missing some. The top ten hold around 5.4% of the sample, which has about 200,000 clones, roughly 85% seen once. The sequencing input was PBMCs. The receptors here all came from a woman aged 18 to 35 in good health and CMV-seronegative.

Regarding this clone: The sample carries other DNA sequences with the same CDR3. CDR3 DNA sequence: TGTGCCAGCAGCGTAGAGTCAGGGAGCGGAAACACCATATATTTT. This sequence encodes CASSVESGSGNTIYF. The genes are TRBV9 and TRBJ1-3, with D possibly being TRBD1 (5 bases). Per germline, CDR1 SGDLS and CDR2 YYNGEE. The germline V and J ends were trimmed by 0 bases and 4 bases, with 11 bases remaining between them. This CDR3 has 15 amino acids.

This rearrangement joins TRBV6-1 to TRBJ2-3; no reliable D call. CDR3 length: 15 amino acids. The germline V and J ends were trimmed by 7 bases and 1 base, with 15 bases remaining between them. Germline V gene data show CDR1 as MNHNS and CDR2 as SASEGT. Here the CDR3 DNA reads TGTGCCAGCAAATATAGAGATCGAGGCACAGATACGCAGTATTTT. Translating gives CASKYRDRGTDTQYF.

This clone was seen a single time. This chain connects TRBV5-1 to TRBJ2-5; possibly TRBD1 or TRBD2 for D (5 bases each). Per the germline V gene, CDR1 is SGHRS and CDR2 is YFSETQ. The CDR3 covers 13 residues. Trimming removed 5 bases at V and 2 bases at J, with 10 bases between. This CDR3 reads CASRTGGQETQYF. In DNA, the CDR3 is TGCGCCAGCAGAACAGGAGGTCAAGAGACCCAGTACTTC.

This chain connects TRBV2 to TRBJ2-7; 9 bases map to TRBD1. This CDR3 contains 16 residues. Germline assignment: CDR1 SNHLY and CDR2 FYNNEI. V lost 6 bases to trimming and J lost 2 bases; unmatched junction nucleotides: 11. The CDR3 nucleotides are TGTGCCAGCAGCAAAGACAGGGGGAATCCACCCTACGAGCAGTACTTC. It is translated as CASSKDRGNPPYEQYF.

V and J are TRBV7-6 and TRBJ2-3; D ambiguous. This CDR3 contains 15 residues. CDR1 SGHVS and CDR2 FNYEAQ come from the germline V gene. Trimming removed 1 base from V and 4 bases from J, with 12 bases in between. The CDR3 reads CASSLGLGPPDTQYF. CDR3 nucleotides: TGTGCCAGCAGCTTAGGGCTAGGTCCCCCAGATACGCAGTATTTT.

The V gene is TRBV27, the J gene TRBJ1-4, with TRBD1 identical over 7 bases. Germline V lookup: CDR1 MNHEY, CDR2 SMNVEV (reference sequence). The CDR3 covers 17 residues. J lost 0 bases, V lost 3 bases, and 7 bases had no gene match. CDR3 amino acids: CASSFTTGRATNEKLFF. CDR3 nucleotide sequence: TGTGCCAGCAGTTTCACGACAGGGAGGGCAACTAATGAAAAACTGTTTTTT. The full variable domain, with the rest looked up from reference TRBV27 and TRBJ1-4, is EAQVTQNPRYLITVTGKKLTVTCSQNMNHEYMSWYRQDPGLGLRQIYYSMNVEVTDKGDVPEGYKVSRKEKRNFPLILESPSPNQTSLYFCASSFTTGRATNEKLFFGSGTQLSVL.

V gene TRBV29-1 combines with J gene TRBJ2-7; maybe TRBD2 (5 bases). This CDR3 contains 11 residues. V was shortened by 7 bases and J by 0 bases, with 7 bases between the two germline ends. Germline V gene lookup returns CDR1 SQVTM and CDR2 ANQGSEA. The CDR3 reads CSAGDSYEQYF. CDR3 DNA sequence: TGCAGCGCCGGGGACTCCTACGAGCAGTACTTC.

This chain links TRBV27 with TRBJ1-6, with D unresolved. Trimming left V 4 bases short and J 7 bases short, with 8 bases between. Germline V gives CDR1 MNHEY, CDR2 SMNVEV (reference sequence). The CDR3 has 13 residues. The CDR3 loop reads CASSYRENSPLHF. CDR3 bases: TGTGCCAGCAGTTATAGGGAGAATTCACCCCTCCACTTT.

V gene TRBV6-6 combines with J gene TRBJ1-4; possibly TRBD1 for D (6 bases). The germline V gene has CDR1 MNHNY and CDR2 SVGAGI (reference sequence). Trimming cost V 1 base and J 5 bases, with 11 bases left between them. The CDR3 extends over 15 amino acids. Here the CDR3 DNA reads TGTGCCAGCAGTTACTGGGGGCCCATGAATGAAAAACTGTTTTTT. Translating gives CASSYWGPMNEKLFF.

The chain is built from TRBV27 and TRBJ1-1, with no clear D. The CDR3 runs to 14 residues. The V end lost 2 bases, the J end lost 0 bases, and 7 bases lay between the germline ends. The germline V gene encodes CDR1 MNHEY and CDR2 SMNVEV (reference sequence). The CDR3 region has the DNA TGTGCCAGCAGTTTAGGGGTGATGAACACTGAAGCTTTCTTT. Translating it yields CASSLGVMNTEAFF.

This clone was recorded a few times. This chain connects TRBV5-1 to TRBJ1-2; D is uncertain. The CDR3 runs to 14 residues. V was shortened by 2 bases and J by 9 bases, with 17 bases between the two germline ends. In germline, CDR1 is SGHRS, CDR2 YFSETQ. The CDR3 DNA sequence: TGCGCCAGCAGCTTTACCCCCGGCGGAGATCGCTACACCTTC. Translation: CASSFTPGGDRYTF. The full variable domain, rest sourced from reference TRBV5-1 and TRBJ1-2, is KAGVTQTPRYLIKTRGQQVTLSCSPISGHRSVSWYQQTPGQGLQFLFEYFSETQRNKGNFPGRFSGRQFSNSRSEMNVSTLELGDSALYLCASSFTPGGDRYTFGSGTRLTVV.

This chain links TRBV6-1 with TRBJ2-1; TRBD1 aligns across 11 bases. The length of the CDR3 is 15 residues. V trimming: 1 base; J trimming: 10 bases; junction bases outside the gene matches: 6. The germline gives CDR1 MNHNS, CDR2 SASEGT. The DNA for the CDR3 is TGTGCCAGCAGTGAAGGAGGGACAGGGGGAGTCGAGCAGTTCTTC. It translates to CASSEGGTGGVEQFF.

The J gene is TRBJ1-2, the V gene TRBV27; D might be TRBD1 (5 bases). The CDR3 loop spans 16 amino acids. Germline lookup yields CDR1 MNHEY and CDR2 SMNVEV (reference sequence). V was clipped by 5 bases and J by 2 bases, with 18 bases between them. CDR3 coding DNA: TGTGCCAGCAGTCCCCGTATGGACATGAGCAACTATGGCTACACCTTC. Protein sequence: CASSPRMDMSNYGYTF.

The genes are TRBV29-1 and TRBJ2-3; maybe TRBD2 (5 bases). The CDR3 has 13 amino acids. Between the trimmed V and J ends, which lost 5 bases and 2 bases, there was a span of 11 bases. Germline V gene lookup returns CDR1 SQVTM and CDR2 ANQGSEA. The CDR3 sequence is CSVRGGITDTQYF. CDR3 in DNA: TGCAGCGTTCGGGGTGGGATCACAGATACGCAGTATTTT.

The chain is built from TRBV28 and TRBJ2-1, with D tentatively TRBD1 (5 bases). The CDR3 loop spans 11 amino acids. The V end lost 1 base, the J end lost 12 bases, and 7 bases lay between the germline ends. CDR1 and CDR2 from the germline V gene are MDHEN and SYDVKM. The CDR3, as DNA: TGTGCCAGCAGTTTATTGGGGCGGCAGTTCTTC. It translates to CASSLLGRQFF.